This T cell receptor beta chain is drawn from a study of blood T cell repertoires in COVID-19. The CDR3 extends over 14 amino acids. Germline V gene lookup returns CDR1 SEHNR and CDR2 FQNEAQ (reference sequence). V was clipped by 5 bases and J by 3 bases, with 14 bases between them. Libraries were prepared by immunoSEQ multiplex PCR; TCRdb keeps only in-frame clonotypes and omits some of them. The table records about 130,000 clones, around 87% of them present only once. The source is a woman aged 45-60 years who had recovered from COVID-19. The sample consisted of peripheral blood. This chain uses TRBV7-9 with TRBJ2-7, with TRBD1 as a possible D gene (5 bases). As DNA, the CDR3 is TGTGCCAGCAGCCCGAGGACAAGAAACTACGAGCAGTACTTC. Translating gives CASSPRTRNYEQYF.